The next 20 T cell receptor beta chains were all read from a single sample in a study of T-cell reconstitution after alpha-beta-depleted transplantation in children. Library preparation (for TCRbeta) was performed with unique molecular identifiers. TCRdb reanalysed the PCR reads using MiXCR and keeps one entry per CDR3 protein. Among some 300,000 distinct CDR3 sequences listed, around a tenth were seen once. Here the sequenced sample was PBMCs, taken before TCRalphabeta/CD19-depleted stem cell transplant. The receptors stem from a boy younger than two with acute myeloid leukemia, due to receive a stem cell transplant.

This clonotype appeared a few times. The chain employs TRBV29-1 and TRBJ1-1; the D is unclear. The V and J ends lost 6 bases and 0 bases respectively, with 11 bases between them. The CDR3 length is 13 residues. Germline CDR1 SQVTM, CDR2 ANQGSEA. The CDR3 coding sequence is TGCAGCGTCTCCAAGATCATGAACACTGAAGCTTTCTTT. Residues: CSVSKIMNTEAFF.

This clonotype has a handful of counts. The chain links TRBV12-3 or TRBV12-4 to TRBJ2-7, with no clear D. V gave up 4 bases and J gave up 4 bases, with 14 bases separating them. This CDR3 is built from 14 residues. The CDR3 DNA reads TGTGCCAGCAGTTCCCCCCCGAGGCCATACGAGCAGTACTTC. Translated, it gives CASSSPPRPYEQYF.

The table lists this clonotype with many counts. This chain joins TRBV20-1 and TRBJ2-7; TRBD2 agrees at 12 bases. With V trimmed by 0 bases and J by 5 bases, 14 bases remained unmatched. Germline CDR1 and CDR2: DFQATT and SNEGSKA (reference sequence). This CDR3 is 18 amino acids long. CDR3 sequence: CSARDLRLAGAARNEQYF. CDR3 nucleotides: TGCAGTGCTAGAGATTTAAGACTAGCGGGAGCCGCTAGGAACGAGCAGTACTTC.

This clonotype was detected ten times or more. V and J are TRBV24-1 and TRBJ2-6, with D possibly matching TRBD1 (5 bases). The CDR3 contains 14 residues. V was cut by 5 bases and J by 4 bases, with 8 bases left in between. CDR1 and CDR2 from the germline V gene are KGHDR and SFDVKD. CDR3 DNA sequence: TGTGCCACCAGTGTAGGGGCCGGGGCCAACGTCCTGACTTTC. This encodes CATSVGAGANVLTF.

In its sample, this clonotype was seen many times. This chain links TRBV9 with TRBJ2-1; 7 bases are shared with TRBD2. The CDR3 is 16 amino acids. CDR1 is SGDLS, CDR2 YYNGEE, per germline. Trimming cost V 0 bases and J 8 bases; bases outside gene matches: 11. The CDR3 sequence: CASSVAPIISGDEQFF. CDR3 nucleotides: TGTGCCAGCAGCGTAGCTCCCATCATAAGCGGGGATGAGCAGTTCTTC.

This clonotype was detected a few times. V and J are TRBV5-1 and TRBJ1-1; possibly TRBD1 for D (5 bases). V gave up 2 bases and J gave up 2 bases, with 10 bases separating them. Per the germline V gene, CDR1 is SGHRS and CDR2 is YFSETQ. The CDR3 is made up of 14 amino acids. The CDR3 reads CASSFDSLNTEAFF. The CDR3 region has the DNA TGCGCCAGCAGCTTCGACAGCCTTAACACTGAAGCTTTCTTT.

This chain connects TRBV28 to TRBJ2-1; 9 positions match TRBD2. Germline CDR1 is MDHEN and CDR2 is SYDVKM. The CDR3 is 17 residues long. Losses at the gene ends were 1 base for V and 7 bases for J; bases not matched to a gene: 11. The CDR3 loop is CASSLSLAGGGLNEQFF. The CDR3 coding sequence is TGTGCCAGCAGTTTATCGCTGGCGGGAGGGGGGTTGAATGAGCAGTTCTTC.

The V call is TRBV7-3, the J call TRBJ1-5; tentatively, D is TRBD1 (6 bases). Germline V gene sequence: CDR1 SGHTA, CDR2 FQGTGA. The CDR3 sequence is 13 residues long. The V end was cut by 5 bases, the J end by 4 bases, with 9 bases between. As DNA, the CDR3 is TGTGCCAGCAGCCATGACAGGAATCAGCCCCAGCATTTT. Amino acids: CASSHDRNQPQHF.

A note on this clonotype: At one boundary the junction diverges from the germline segment, which might be a read error. The V and J genes are TRBV18 and TRBJ1-1; maybe TRBD1 (6 bases). This CDR3 contains 17 residues. The germline V gene encodes CDR1 KGHSH and CDR2 LQKENI. The CDR3 coding sequence is TGTGCCAGCTCCCCGTGGTTCAGGGGAAATGAGAACACTGAAGCTCTCTTT. Translated: CASSPWFRGNENTEALF.

This clonotype has just a few counts. V gene TRBV20-1 combines with J gene TRBJ2-3; 9 positions match TRBD2. This CDR3 has 14 amino acids. In germline, CDR1 is DFQATT, CDR2 SNEGSKA (reference sequence). V was clipped by 5 bases and J by 2 bases; unmatched bases: 5. For the CDR3, the DNA is TGCAGTGCTGGGCTAGCGGGGTACACAGATACGCAGTATTTT. Translating gives CSAGLAGYTDTQYF.

In this sample, this clonotype is medium-sized (0.01 to 0.1%). This sequence joins TRBV24-1 and TRBJ2-3; D is perhaps TRBD1 or TRBD2 (5 bases each). The CDR3 totals 15 residues. CDR1 is KGHDR, CDR2 SFDVKD, per germline. V gave up 5 bases and J gave up 2 bases, with 13 bases separating them. CDR3 in amino acids: CATSGRGDPTDTQYF. CDR3 nucleotide sequence: TGTGCCACCAGTGGAAGGGGAGATCCCACAGATACGCAGTATTTT.

Ten or more counts support this clonotype. The chain uses TRBV7-2 and TRBJ2-5; 10 bases map to TRBD2. V lost 5 bases to trimming and J lost 5 bases; unmatched junction nucleotides: 8. The CDR3 is 15 residues long. Germline loops: CDR1 SGHTA, CDR2 FQGNSA. CDR3 region: CASSIKRGGYETQYF. The CDR3 DNA follows: TGTGCCAGCAGCATCAAGCGGGGGGGCTATGAGACCCAGTACTTC.

This clonotype has a count of ten or more. The chain is built from TRBV28 and TRBJ2-7, with 11 positions matching TRBD2. Germline values: CDR1 MDHEN, CDR2 SYDVKM. The CDR3 length is 17 residues. V was pared by 3 bases and J by 0 bases, with 7 bases of the junction left unmatched. The CDR3 is CASSLASGGRSSYEQYF. The CDR3 coding sequence is TGTGCCAGCAGTTTGGCTAGCGGGGGGCGGAGCTCCTACGAGCAGTACTTC.

Ten or more counts support this clonotype. The rearrangement links TRBV7-9 to TRBJ2-1; TRBD2 agrees at 8 bases. Germline V gene data show CDR1 as SEHNR and CDR2 as FQNEAQ (reference sequence). The V and J ends lost 8 bases and 5 bases, in that order; junction bases with no gene match: 8. CDR3 length: 14 amino acids. The CDR3 spells CASGELAENNEQFF. The DNA for the CDR3 is TGTGCCAGCGGAGAACTAGCGGAGAACAATGAGCAGTTCTTC.

The sample holds many counts of this clonotype. The V and J genes are TRBV20-1 and TRBJ2-5, with TRBD2 as a possible D gene (5 bases). CDR3 length: 15 residues. Germline CDR1 reads DFQATT; CDR2 reads SNEGSKA (reference sequence). With 0 bases removed from V and 5 bases from J, the gap between germline ends came to 16 bases. The CDR3: CSARELGSWEETQYF. DNA for the CDR3: TGCAGTGCTAGAGAGTTGGGCTCCTGGGAGGAGACCCAGTACTTC.

The chain joins TRBV6-1 to TRBJ2-2; D not certain. Trimming took 2 bases from V and 4 from J, leaving 8 bases between them. The CDR3 is 14 residues long. Looked up from germline, CDR1 is MNHNS and CDR2 is SASEGT. CDR3 DNA sequence: TGTGCCAGCAGTGAACACGGGCCCACCGGGGAGCTGTTTTTT. Its protein is CASSEHGPTGELFF.

Ten or more counts support this clonotype. The V call is TRBV12-3 or TRBV12-4, the J call TRBJ2-1, with D unresolved. Trimming stripped 2 bases from V and 6 bases from J, with 11 bases between. The CDR3 covers 14 residues. The CDR3: CASSLRMASNEQFF. Written as DNA, the CDR3 is TGTGCCAGCAGTTTAAGGATGGCCAGCAATGAGCAGTTCTTC.

This clonotype was seen a handful of times. The genes are TRBV12-5 and TRBJ2-3; TRBD1 agrees at 11 bases. Germline V gene sequence: CDR1 LGHNT, CDR2 FRNRAP. This CDR3 has 14 residues. Unmatched junction bases numbered 1, after V lost 4 bases and J lost 4 bases. The CDR3 nucleotides read TGTGCTAGTGGTTCGGGACAGGGGGCAGATACGCAGTATTTT. This encodes CASGSGQGADTQYF.

In this sample, this clonotype turned up many times. The chain combines TRBV7-8 with TRBJ2-7, with D hard to call. Deletions cut 5 bases from V and 0 bases from J, with 11 bases between. Per the germline V gene, CDR1 is SGHVS and CDR2 is FQNEAQ. This CDR3 has 14 amino acids. The CDR3, as DNA: TGTGCCAGCAGCCGAAGGGCCCTCTCCTACGAGCAGTACTTC. Encoded protein: CASSRRALSYEQYF.

This clonotype was observed at least ten times. This chain uses TRBV6-1 with TRBJ2-1, with a possible D match to TRBD2 (6 bases). Per the germline V gene, CDR1 is MNHNS and CDR2 is SASEGT. Trimming took off 5 bases at V and 4 bases at J, with 12 bases between the two ends. The CDR3 is 14 amino acids. The CDR3 DNA reads as TGTGCCAGCAGTAGAGGGACTTTATACAATGAGCAGTTCTTC. Amino acid sequence: CASSRGTLYNEQFF.